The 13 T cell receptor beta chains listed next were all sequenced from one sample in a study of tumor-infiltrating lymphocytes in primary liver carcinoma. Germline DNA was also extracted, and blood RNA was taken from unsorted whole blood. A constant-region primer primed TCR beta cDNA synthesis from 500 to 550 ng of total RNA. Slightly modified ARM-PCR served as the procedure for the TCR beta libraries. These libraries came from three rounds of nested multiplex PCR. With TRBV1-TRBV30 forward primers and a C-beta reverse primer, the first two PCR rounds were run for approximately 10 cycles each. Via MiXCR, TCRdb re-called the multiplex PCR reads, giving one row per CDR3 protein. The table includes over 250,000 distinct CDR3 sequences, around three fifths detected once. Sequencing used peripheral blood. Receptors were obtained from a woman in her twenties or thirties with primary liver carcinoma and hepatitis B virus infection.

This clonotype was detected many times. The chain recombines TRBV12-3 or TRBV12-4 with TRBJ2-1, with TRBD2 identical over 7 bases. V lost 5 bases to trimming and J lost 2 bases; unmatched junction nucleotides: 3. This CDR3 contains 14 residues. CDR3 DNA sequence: TGTGCCAGCAGTGTGGGAGGGCCCTACAATGAGCAGTTCTTC. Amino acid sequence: CASSVGGPYNEQFF.

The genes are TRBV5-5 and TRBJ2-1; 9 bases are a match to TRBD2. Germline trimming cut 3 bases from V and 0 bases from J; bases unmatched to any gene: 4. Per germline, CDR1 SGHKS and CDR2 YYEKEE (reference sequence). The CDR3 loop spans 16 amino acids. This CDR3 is CASSSLSGSSYNEQFF. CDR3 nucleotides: TGTGCCAGCAGCTCTCTTAGCGGGAGCTCCTACAATGAGCAGTTCTTC.

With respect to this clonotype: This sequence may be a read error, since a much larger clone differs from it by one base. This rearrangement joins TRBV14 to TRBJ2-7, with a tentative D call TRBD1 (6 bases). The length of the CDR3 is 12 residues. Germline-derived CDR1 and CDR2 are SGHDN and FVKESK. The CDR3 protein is CAGSQDSYEQYF. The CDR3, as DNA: TGTGCCGGCAGCCAGGACAGTTACGAGCAGTACTTC.

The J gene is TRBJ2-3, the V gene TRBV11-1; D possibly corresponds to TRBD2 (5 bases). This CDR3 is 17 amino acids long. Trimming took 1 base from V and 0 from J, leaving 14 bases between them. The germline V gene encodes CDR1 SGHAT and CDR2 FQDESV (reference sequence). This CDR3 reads CASSLGLKRASTDTQYF. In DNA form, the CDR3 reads TGTGCCAGCAGCTTAGGTCTAAAGAGGGCGAGCACAGATACGCAGTATTTT.

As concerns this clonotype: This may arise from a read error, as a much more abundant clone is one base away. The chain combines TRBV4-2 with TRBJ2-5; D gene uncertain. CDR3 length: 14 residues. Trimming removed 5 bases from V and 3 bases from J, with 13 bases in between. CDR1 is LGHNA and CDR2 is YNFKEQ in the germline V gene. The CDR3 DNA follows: TGTGCCAGCAGCGAAACCAAGGGAAAAGAGACCCAGTACTTC. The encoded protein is CASSETKGKETQYF.

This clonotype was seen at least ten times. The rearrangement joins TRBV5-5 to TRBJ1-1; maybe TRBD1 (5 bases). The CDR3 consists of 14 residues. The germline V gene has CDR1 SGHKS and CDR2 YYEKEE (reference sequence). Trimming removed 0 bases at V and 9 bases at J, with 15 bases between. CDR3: CASSLGGKEGQAFF. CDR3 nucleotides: TGTGCCAGCAGCTTGGGGGGAAAGGAGGGACAAGCTTTCTTT. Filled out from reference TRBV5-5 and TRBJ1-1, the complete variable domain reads DAGVTQSPTHLIKTRGQQVTLRCSPISGHKSVSWYQQVLGQGPQFIFQYYEKEERGRGNFPDRFSARQFPNYSSELNVNALLLGDSALYLCASSLGGKEGQAFFGQGTRLTVV.

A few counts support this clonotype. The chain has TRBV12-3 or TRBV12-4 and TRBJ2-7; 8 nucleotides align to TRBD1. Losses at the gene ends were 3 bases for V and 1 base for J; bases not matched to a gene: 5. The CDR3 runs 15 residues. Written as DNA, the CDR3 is TGTGCCAGCAGTTTCCGGACAGGGAGGTCCTACGAGCAGTACTTC. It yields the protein CASSFRTGRSYEQYF.

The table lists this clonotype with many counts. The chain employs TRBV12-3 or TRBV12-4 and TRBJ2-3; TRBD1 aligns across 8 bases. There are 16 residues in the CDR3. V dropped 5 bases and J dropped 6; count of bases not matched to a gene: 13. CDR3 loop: CASSLRGTGVGDTQYF. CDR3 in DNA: TGTGCCAGCAGTCTACGAGGGACAGGAGTAGGGGATACGCAGTATTTT.

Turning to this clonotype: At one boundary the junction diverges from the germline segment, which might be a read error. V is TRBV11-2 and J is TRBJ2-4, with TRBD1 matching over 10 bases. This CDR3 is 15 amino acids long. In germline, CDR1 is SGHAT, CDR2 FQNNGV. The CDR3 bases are TGTGCCAGCAGCCGGACAGGGGGGACCGAAAACATTCATTACTTC. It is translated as CASSRTGGTENIHYF.

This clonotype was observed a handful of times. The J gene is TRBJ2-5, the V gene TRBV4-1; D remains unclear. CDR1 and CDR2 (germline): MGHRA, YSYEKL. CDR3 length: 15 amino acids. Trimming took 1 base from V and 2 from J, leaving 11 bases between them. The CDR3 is CASSQVATQQETQYF. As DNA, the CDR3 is TGCGCCAGCAGCCAAGTGGCGACCCAGCAAGAGACCCAGTACTTC.

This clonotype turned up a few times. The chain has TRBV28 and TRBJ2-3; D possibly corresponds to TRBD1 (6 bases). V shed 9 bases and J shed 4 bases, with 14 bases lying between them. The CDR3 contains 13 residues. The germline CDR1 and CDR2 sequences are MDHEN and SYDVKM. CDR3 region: CASRGTPADTQYF. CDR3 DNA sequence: TGTGCCAGTAGGGGGACACCAGCAGATACGCAGTATTTT.

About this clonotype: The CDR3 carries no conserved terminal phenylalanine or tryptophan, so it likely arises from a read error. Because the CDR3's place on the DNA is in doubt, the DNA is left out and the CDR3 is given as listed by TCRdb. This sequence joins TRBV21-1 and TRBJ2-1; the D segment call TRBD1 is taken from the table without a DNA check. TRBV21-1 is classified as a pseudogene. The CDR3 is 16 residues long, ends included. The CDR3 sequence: CASSKDEQESDYEQPL.

CDR3 loop: CVNSLSGILLNQPQHF. As DNA, the CDR3 is TGTGTCAACAGCTTGTCGGGAATACTCCTCAATCAGCCCCAGCATTTT. The chain carries TRBV5-5 and TRBJ1-5; D is unclear. The germline gives CDR1 SGHKS, CDR2 YYEKEE (reference sequence). The CDR3 runs 16 residues. Full variable domain (outside the CDR3, taken from reference TRBV5-5 and TRBJ1-5): DAGVTQSPTHLIKTRGQQVTLRCSPISGHKSVSWYQQVLGQGPQFIFQYYEKEERGRGNFPDRFSARQFPNYSSELNVNALLLGDSALYLCVNSLSGILLNQPQHFGDGTRLSIL.